This TCR beta chain originates from a study of cytomegalovirus exposure and HLA in healthy donors. The study, taken as a whole, reports: Cytomegalovirus status, reportedly, was diagnosed with high specificity and sensitivity by the classifier. The study put 160 or so TCR beta chains on its list as cytomegalovirus-associated. While the bulk of TCR sequences proved rare, some public TCRs turned up in many donors.

Profiled with immunoSEQ multiplex PCR; TCRdb holds only in-frame clones, not every one. The sample has some 170,000 clones, approximately 96% seen once. Germline V gene data show CDR1 as SGHAT and CDR2 as FQNNGV. The CDR3 contains 16 residues. The trim removed 4 bases at V and 4 bases at J, leaving 12 bases unmatched. A note on this clone: What it binds is not known.

Sequenced: PBMCs. The chain has TRBV11-2 and TRBJ1-2, with 7 nucleotides matching TRBD1. The receptor comes from a woman aged 18-29 years in good health and CMV-seronegative. The CDR3 bases are TGTGCCAGCAGCTCCCCGGGACAGAGCTATTTCTATGGCTACACCTTC. Encoded protein: CASSSPGQSYFYGYTF.